One and the same sample provided the 30 T cell receptor beta chains below, sequenced in a study of CD8+ T cells in alopecia areata. As the sequencing template, cDNA was produced by extracting RNA and reverse transcribing it. The data were produced by immunoSEQ multiplex PCR, yet TCRdb's version contains in-frame clones alone and is incomplete. Of 150,000 to 250,000 clones listed, 55% to 70% are singletons. The treatment here: oral pan-JAK inhibitor, 5-10 mg twice daily. Sequencing was performed on CD4+ T cells sorted from blood, taken at week 4, from a patient treated with tofacitinib. These receptors originate from a human donor with alopecia areata.

This clone was found a few times. This chain connects TRBV11-2 to TRBJ2-2; 8 positions agree with TRBD1. Trimming removed 5 bases from V and 1 base from J; junction bases left unmatched: 6. The CDR3 spans 16 residues. The germline CDR1 and CDR2 sequences are SGHAT and FQNNGV. CDR3 nucleotide sequence: TGTGCCAGCAGCGAAAACAGGGGGAAGAACACCGGGGAGCTGTTTTTT. Its protein is CASSENRGKNTGELFF.

In regard to this clone: The sample holds other DNA sequences that translate to the same CDR3. J is TRBJ1-1 and V is TRBV29-1, with 7 bases fitting TRBD1. After removal of 6 bases from V and 0 bases from J, the junction contained 1 base not matched to a gene. The germline gives CDR1 SQVTM, CDR2 ANQGSEA. The CDR3 spans 12 residues. CDR3: CSVGQLNTEAFF. CDR3 coding DNA: TGCAGCGTGGGACAGTTGAACACTGAAGCTTTCTTT.

Only a few counts were recorded for this clone. The rearrangement uses TRBV7-3 and TRBJ2-1; the D gene is possibly TRBD2 (6 bases). Trimming pared 5 bases from V and 4 bases from J, leaving 12 bases between. CDR1 SGHTA and CDR2 FQGTGA come from the germline V gene. The CDR3 has 14 residues. The CDR3 reads CASSPSAAYNEQFF. For the CDR3, the DNA is TGTGCCAGCAGCCCTAGCGCCGCATACAATGAGCAGTTCTTC. Complete variable domain (other parts from reference TRBV7-3 and TRBJ2-1): GAGVSQTPSNKVTEKGKYVELRCDPISGHTALYWYRQSLGQGPEFLIYFQGTGAADDSGLPNDRFFAVRPEGSVSTLKIQRTERGDSAVYLCASSPSAAYNEQFFGPGTRLTVL.

V and J are TRBV7-9 and TRBJ1-2; D is unclear. The CDR3 loop spans 15 amino acids. Germline assignment: CDR1 SEHNR and CDR2 FQNEAQ (reference sequence). V dropped 1 base and J dropped 4 bases, with 13 bases sitting between them. The CDR3 here is CASSLGGGQAYGYTF. In DNA form, the CDR3 reads TGTGCCAGCAGCTTAGGTGGTGGGCAGGCCTATGGCTACACCTTC.

J is TRBJ2-3 and V is TRBV29-1; D possibly matches TRBD1 or TRBD2 (5 bases each). V shed 6 bases and J shed 15 bases, with 19 bases lying between them. Germline CDR1 SQVTM, CDR2 ANQGSEA. The CDR3 spans 11 residues. The CDR3: CSVTRGRTTYF. CDR3 sequence (DNA): TGCAGCGTCACTAGGGGACGGACAACTTATTTT.

This chain joins TRBV27 and TRBJ2-5, with a possible D match to TRBD2 (7 bases). This CDR3 is 16 amino acids long. V was clipped by 8 bases and J by 5 bases, with 24 bases between them. Per germline, CDR1 MNHEY and CDR2 SMNVEV (reference sequence). The CDR3 loop reads CASGVVGGRLKETQYF. CDR3 nucleotide sequence: TGTGCCAGCGGGGTCGTGGGGGGGCGATTGAAGGAGACCCAGTACTTC.

The V call is TRBV15, the J call TRBJ1-6; D is perhaps TRBD1 (6 bases). Trimming pared 3 bases from V and 7 bases from J, leaving 16 bases between. The germline V gene encodes CDR1 LNHNV and CDR2 YYDKDF (reference sequence). The CDR3 totals 16 residues. CDR3 loop: CATSRDSPLRNSPLHF. DNA of the CDR3: TGTGCCACCAGCAGGGACAGTCCGCTCCGAAATTCACCCCTCCACTTT.

The gene calls are TRBV9 and TRBJ1-5, with 9 positions matching TRBD1. Looked up from germline, CDR1 is SGDLS and CDR2 is YYNGEE. The length of the CDR3 is 15 residues. Trimming at V came to 3 bases and at J to 7 bases, leaving 8 bases not matched to a gene. Here the CDR3 reads CASSAGQGRDQPQHF. In DNA form, the CDR3 reads TGTGCCAGCAGCGCTGGACAGGGGAGGGACCAGCCCCAGCATTTT.

In its sample, this clone was seen a few times. The V call is TRBV21-1, the J call TRBJ1-1; the table's TRBD1 call for D was not verified on the DNA. TRBV21-1 is a known pseudogene. The CDR3 is made up of 12 amino acids. The CDR3 DNA reads as TGTGCCAACCGACAGACAGCGATTGAAGCTTTCTTT. Translated: CANRQTAIEAFF.

CDR3 in amino acids: CAITGTLQETQYF. DNA of the CDR3: TGTGCCATCACGGGGACTCTACAAGAGACCCAGTACTTC. This chain joins TRBV10-3 and TRBJ2-5; TRBD2 is a possible D gene (6 bases). The CDR3 consists of 13 residues. Germline CDR1 is ENHRY and CDR2 is SYGVKD. The V and J ends lost 7 bases and 2 bases respectively, with 11 bases between them.

The chain carries TRBV6-6 and TRBJ1-3; a weak D match, TRBD1 (6 bases). This CDR3 region has 14 residues. Trimming shortened V by 5 bases and J by 0 bases, and 8 bases separated the two germline ends. The V gene's germline CDR1 is MNHNY and CDR2 SVGAGI (reference sequence). CDR3 nucleotide sequence: TGTGCCAGCAGTCAGGGGAGCTCTGGAAACACCATATATTTT. Translation: CASSQGSSGNTIYF.

This rearrangement joins TRBV29-1 to TRBJ1-5; D is undetermined. Germline CDR1 and CDR2: SQVTM and ANQGSEA. CDR3 length equals 14 residues. The V and J ends lost 1 base and 4 bases respectively, with 11 bases between them. CDR3 DNA sequence: TGCAGCGTTGAAGGGAGGGAGCATAATCAGCCCCAGCATTTT. Translated: CSVEGREHNQPQHF. The full variable domain, with the rest looked up from reference TRBV29-1 and TRBJ1-5, is SAVISQKPSRDICQRGTSLTIQCQVDSQVTMMFWYRQQPGQSLTLIATANQGSEATYESGFVIDKFPISRPNLTFSTLTVSNMSPEDSSIYLCSVEGREHNQPQHFGDGTRLSIL.

V is TRBV5-4 and J is TRBJ1-2; 7 bases map to TRBD1. V dropped 3 bases and J dropped 4; count of bases not matched to a gene: 3. The CDR3 runs 13 residues. Germline CDR1 SGHNT, CDR2 YYREEE (reference sequence). CDR3: CASSSRQGYGYTF. The CDR3 coding sequence is TGTGCCAGCAGCTCAAGACAGGGCTATGGCTACACCTTC.

This clone was detected only a few times. J is TRBJ2-6 and V is TRBV28, with TRBD1 as a possible D gene (6 bases). V shed 8 bases and J shed 1 base, with 12 bases lying between them. In germline, CDR1 is MDHEN, CDR2 SYDVKM. The length of the CDR3 is 15 residues. The CDR3 here is CASSDGQSGANVLTF. In DNA form, the CDR3 reads TGTGCCAGCTCAGATGGACAGTCTGGGGCCAACGTCCTGACTTTC.

The rearrangement uses TRBV9 and TRBJ2-5; D unresolved. Trimming cost V 3 bases and J 2 bases, with 11 bases left between them. Germline CDR1 and CDR2: SGDLS and YYNGEE. This CDR3 has 14 amino acids. In DNA form, the CDR3 reads TGTGCCAGCAGCGCTTCGACAAAGCAAGAGACCCAGTACTTC. Translated, it gives CASSASTKQETQYF.

J is TRBJ2-2 and V is TRBV30; D might be TRBD1 (5 bases). With 1 base removed from V and 5 bases from J, the gap between germline ends came to 14 bases. Germline V gene data show CDR1 as GTSNPN and CDR2 as SVGIG (reference sequence). The CDR3 consists of 15 residues. The CDR3: CAWSGGRLTTGELFF. The DNA for the CDR3 is TGTGCCTGGAGTGGGGGCAGGCTTACTACCGGGGAGCTGTTTTTT.

This chain uses TRBV30 with TRBJ2-5; D not resolved. Germline CDR1 is GTSNPN and CDR2 is SVGIG (reference sequence). V lost 5 bases and J 2 bases, leaving 9 bases between the germline ends. This CDR3 has 12 amino acids. CDR3 DNA sequence: TGTGCCTGGGGGGTACGGCAAGAGACCCAGTACTTC. Protein sequence: CAWGVRQETQYF.

The chain recombines TRBV15 with TRBJ2-2, with D hard to call. The CDR3 consists of 12 residues. Trimming pared 5 bases from V and 3 bases from J, leaving 4 bases between. Per germline, CDR1 LNHNV and CDR2 YYDKDF (reference sequence). CDR3 in DNA: TGTGCCACCAGCTCTCACACCGGGGAGCTGTTTTTT. Encoded protein: CATSSHTGELFF.

This clone was detected only a few times. This chain uses TRBV19 with TRBJ1-1; D gene unclear. CDR3 size: 11 residues. V dropped 7 bases and J dropped 0 bases, with 3 bases sitting between them. Germline CDR1 LNHDA, CDR2 SQIVND (reference sequence). The chain's CDR3 is CASTMNTEAFF. In nucleotides, the CDR3 is TGTGCCAGTACGATGAACACTGAAGCTTTCTTT.

In its sample, this clone was seen a few times. The CDR3 DNA follows: TGTGCCAGCAGCTCCCAACAGACAGGTGGGAACACCATATATTTT. It encodes CASSSQQTGGNTIYF. The rearrangement joins TRBV5-4 to TRBJ1-3; TRBD1 might be the D (6 bases). CDR3 length: 15 residues. CDR1 and CDR2 (germline): SGHNT, YYREEE (reference sequence). The V gene lost 3 bases and the J gene lost 7 bases, with 17 bases spanning the gap.

There are a few counts of this clone. J is TRBJ2-5 and V is TRBV9; D perhaps matches TRBD1 (6 bases). Germline V gene sequence: CDR1 SGDLS, CDR2 YYNGEE. The V gene lost 0 bases and the J gene lost 2 bases, with 14 bases spanning the gap. This CDR3 has 16 amino acids. The chain's CDR3 is CASSVGLRTVQETQYF. CDR3 bases: TGTGCCAGCAGCGTAGGCCTCCGGACAGTTCAAGAGACCCAGTACTTC.

The rearrangement links TRBV2 to TRBJ1-5; 7 bases agree with TRBD1. Germline CDR1 and CDR2: SNHLY and FYNNEI. The junction had 10 bases not matched to a gene; V was cut back by 9 bases and J by 2 bases. The CDR3 contains 15 residues. The DNA for the CDR3 is TGTGCCAGTGGCCCTAACAGGGGAGGCAATCAGCCCCAGCATTTT. It specifies CASGPNRGGNQPQHF. The whole variable domain, remainder taken from reference TRBV2 and TRBJ1-5, is EPEVTQTPSHQVTQMGQEVILRCVPISNHLYFYWYRQILGQKVEFLVSFYNNEISEKSEIFDDQFSVERPDGSNFTLKIRSTKLEDSAMYFCASGPNRGGNQPQHFGDGTRLSIL.

The sample holds a few counts of this clone. The chain couples TRBV14 to TRBJ2-4; tentatively, D is TRBD2 (5 bases). This CDR3 is built from 12 residues. CDR1 and CDR2 from the germline V gene are SGHDN and FVKESK. V gave up 5 bases and J gave up 6 bases, with 8 bases separating them. CDR3: CASSGGGNIQYF. The CDR3 DNA sequence: TGTGCCAGCAGCGGCGGAGGAAACATTCAGTACTTC. Complete variable domain (other parts from reference TRBV14 and TRBJ2-4): EAGVTQFPSHSVIEKGQTVTLRCDPISGHDNLYWYRRVMGKEIKFLLHFVKESKQDESGMPNNRFLAERTGGTYSTLKVQPAELEDSGVYFCASSGGGNIQYFGAGTRLSVL.

CDR3 residues: CASNRLSGYNEQFF. CDR3 sequence (DNA): TGTGCCAGCAATCGACTATCGGGATACAATGAGCAGTTCTTC. This chain uses TRBV2 with TRBJ2-1; weak D call: TRBD2 (5 bases). The CDR3 loop spans 14 amino acids. V lost 7 bases to trimming and J lost 4 bases, with 14 bases between them. Germline V gene lookup returns CDR1 SNHLY and CDR2 FYNNEI.

The chain has TRBV29-1 and TRBJ2-7; D not resolved. The germline CDR1 and CDR2 sequences are SQVTM and ANQGSEA. V lost 7 bases and J 0 bases, leaving 13 bases between the germline ends. The CDR3 has 13 residues. The CDR3 loop reads CSASKSRSYEQYF. CDR3 nucleotides: TGCAGCGCCTCCAAGAGCCGCTCCTACGAGCAGTACTTC.

The chain recombines TRBV28 with TRBJ1-2; 7 bases align to TRBD1. The V segment lost 4 bases and the J segment 0 bases; nucleotides outside the gene matches: 5. Per the germline V gene, CDR1 is MDHEN and CDR2 is SYDVKM. The CDR3 covers 15 residues. CDR3 coding DNA: TGTGCCAGCAGTTCCCGGGACAGATCTAACTATGGCTACACCTTC. Translation gives CASSSRDRSNYGYTF.

In this sample, this clone turned up a few times. V usage is TRBV6-1 and J usage is TRBJ2-2; no definite D call. The germline V gene encodes CDR1 MNHNS and CDR2 SASEGT. The CDR3 is made up of 12 amino acids. V lost 3 bases, J lost 6 bases, and 5 bases lay in between. Here the CDR3 DNA reads TGTGCCAGCAGTGACAGGCCCGGGGAGCTGTTTTTT. It specifies CASSDRPGELFF.

The rearrangement uses TRBV7-2 and TRBJ1-2; 7 bases line up with TRBD1. The V segment lost 4 bases and the J segment 4 bases; nucleotides outside the gene matches: 6. This CDR3 spans 14 amino acids. CDR1 is SGHTA, CDR2 FQGNSA, per germline. DNA of the CDR3: TGTGCCAGCAGCTCCACCGGGACAGCCTATGGCTACACCTTC. It is translated as CASSSTGTAYGYTF.

This clone has just a few counts. The genes are TRBV14 and TRBJ1-4; D is perhaps TRBD1 (6 bases). There are 14 residues in the CDR3. V lost 6 bases and J 8 bases, leaving 16 bases between the germline ends. Per germline, CDR1 SGHDN and CDR2 FVKESK. The CDR3 spells CASRRTGRGEKLFF. CDR3 sequence (DNA): TGTGCCAGCAGACGAACAGGGAGAGGGGAAAAACTGTTTTTT.

This clone was seen more than once but under ten times. The chain carries TRBV29-1 and TRBJ1-1; D is uncertain. Between the trimmed V and J ends, which lost 4 bases and 7 bases, there was a span of 7 bases. Germline V gene sequence: CDR1 SQVTM, CDR2 ANQGSEA. This CDR3 contains 10 residues. The CDR3 loop reads CSVGDGEAFF. For the CDR3, the DNA is TGCAGCGTTGGTGATGGTGAAGCTTTCTTT.